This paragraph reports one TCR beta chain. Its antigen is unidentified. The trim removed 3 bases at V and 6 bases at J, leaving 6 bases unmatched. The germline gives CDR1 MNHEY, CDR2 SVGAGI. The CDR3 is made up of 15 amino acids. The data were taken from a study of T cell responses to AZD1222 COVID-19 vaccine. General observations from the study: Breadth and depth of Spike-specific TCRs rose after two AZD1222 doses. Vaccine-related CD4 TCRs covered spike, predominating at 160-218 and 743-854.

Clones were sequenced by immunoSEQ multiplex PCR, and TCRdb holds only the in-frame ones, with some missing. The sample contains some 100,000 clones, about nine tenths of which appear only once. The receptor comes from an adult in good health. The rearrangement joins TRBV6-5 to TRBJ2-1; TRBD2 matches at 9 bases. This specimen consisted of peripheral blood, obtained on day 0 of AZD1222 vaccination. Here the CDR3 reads CASSYGLAGSNEQFF. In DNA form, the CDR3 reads TGTGCCAGCAGTTATGGTCTAGCGGGGTCCAATGAGCAGTTCTTC.